This T cell receptor beta chain was recorded in a study of blood T cell repertoires in COVID-19. Study background: Whether acute or convalescent, the COVID-19 samples came from the United States, Italy and Spain.

In the original processing: Amplifying reference gene primers gave estimates of nucleated cell counts. Sequencing used immunoSEQ multiplex PCR; TCRdb keeps in-frame clones, though not all of them. That table furnishes V, J and clone size, whereas the DNA furnished D and trimming. Of about 190,000 clones in the sample, 70% to 90% were seen once. This clone was seen a single time. Germline V CDR1 and CDR2: LNHDA, SQIVND (reference sequence). This CDR3 has 12 amino acids. V lost 9 bases to trimming and J lost 9 bases; unmatched junction nucleotides: 5. Sequencing used peripheral blood. The chain uses TRBV19 and TRBJ2-1, with 10 nucleotides matching TRBD1. The receptor's source is a young man with acute or convalescent COVID-19. The CDR3 here is CASGQGGTEQFF. The CDR3 nucleotides are TGTGCCAGCGGACAGGGGGGGACTGAGCAGTTCTTC.